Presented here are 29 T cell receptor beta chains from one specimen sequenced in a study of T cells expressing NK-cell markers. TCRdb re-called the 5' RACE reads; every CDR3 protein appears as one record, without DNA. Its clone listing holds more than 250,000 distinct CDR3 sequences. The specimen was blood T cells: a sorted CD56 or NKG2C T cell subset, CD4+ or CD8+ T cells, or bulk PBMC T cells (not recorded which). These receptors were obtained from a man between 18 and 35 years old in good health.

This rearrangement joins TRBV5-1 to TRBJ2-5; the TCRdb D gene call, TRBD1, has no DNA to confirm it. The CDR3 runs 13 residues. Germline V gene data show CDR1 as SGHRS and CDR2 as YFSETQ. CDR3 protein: CASSSLRGETQYF.

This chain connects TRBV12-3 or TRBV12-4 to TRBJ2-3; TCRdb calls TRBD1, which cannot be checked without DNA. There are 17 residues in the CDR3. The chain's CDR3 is CASSLDLGGAFADTQYF.

This CDR3 reads CASSYRLTGYNEQFF. This sequence joins TRBV5-6 and TRBJ2-1; there is no DNA to check the TCRdb D call of TRBD2. The V gene's germline CDR1 is SGHDT and CDR2 YYEEEE. The length of the CDR3 is 15 residues.

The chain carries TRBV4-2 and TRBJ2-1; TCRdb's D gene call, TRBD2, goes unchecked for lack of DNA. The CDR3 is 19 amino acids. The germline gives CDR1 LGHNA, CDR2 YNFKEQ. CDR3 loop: CASSPLAGPRPGGYNEQFF.

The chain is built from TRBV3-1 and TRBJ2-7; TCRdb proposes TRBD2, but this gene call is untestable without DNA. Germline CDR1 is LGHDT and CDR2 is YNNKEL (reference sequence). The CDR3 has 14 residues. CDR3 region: CASSRGLAGDEQYF.

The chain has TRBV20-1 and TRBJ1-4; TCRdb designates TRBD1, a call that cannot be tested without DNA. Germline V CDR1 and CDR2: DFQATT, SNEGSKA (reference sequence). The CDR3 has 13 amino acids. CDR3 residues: CSAGQSTNEKLFF.

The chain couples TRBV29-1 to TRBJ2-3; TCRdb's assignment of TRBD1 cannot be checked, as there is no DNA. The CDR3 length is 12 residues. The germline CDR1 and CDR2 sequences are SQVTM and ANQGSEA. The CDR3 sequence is CSVIDEGGTQYF.

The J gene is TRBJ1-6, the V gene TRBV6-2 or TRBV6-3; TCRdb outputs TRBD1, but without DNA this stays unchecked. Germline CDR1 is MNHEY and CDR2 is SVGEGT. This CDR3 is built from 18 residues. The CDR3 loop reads CASSPRQGISSYNSPLHF.

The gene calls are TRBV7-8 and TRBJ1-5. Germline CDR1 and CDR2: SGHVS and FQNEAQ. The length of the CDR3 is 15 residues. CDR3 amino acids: CASSVNRIGRQPQHF.

This CDR3 is CASSLVDSDEQFF. V gene TRBV5-5 combines with J gene TRBJ2-1; the D call from TCRdb, TRBD2, cannot be confirmed without DNA. Germline assignment: CDR1 SGHKS and CDR2 YYEKEE (reference sequence). This CDR3 is 13 amino acids long.

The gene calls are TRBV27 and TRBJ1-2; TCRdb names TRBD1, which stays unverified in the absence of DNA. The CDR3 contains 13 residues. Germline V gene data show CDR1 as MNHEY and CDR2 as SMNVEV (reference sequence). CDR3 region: CASSRQGDYGYTF.

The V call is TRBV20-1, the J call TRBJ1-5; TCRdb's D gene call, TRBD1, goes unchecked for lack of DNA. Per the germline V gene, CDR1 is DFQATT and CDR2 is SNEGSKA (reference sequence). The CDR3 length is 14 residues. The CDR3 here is CSAAPGTVDQPQHF.

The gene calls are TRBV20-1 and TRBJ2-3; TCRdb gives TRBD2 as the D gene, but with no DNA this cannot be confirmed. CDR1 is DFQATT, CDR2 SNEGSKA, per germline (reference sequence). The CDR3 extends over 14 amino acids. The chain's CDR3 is CSARGTSGGDTQYF.

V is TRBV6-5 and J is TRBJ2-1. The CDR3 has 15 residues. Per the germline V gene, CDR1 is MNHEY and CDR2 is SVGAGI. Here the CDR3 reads CASSSEWSSYNEQFF.

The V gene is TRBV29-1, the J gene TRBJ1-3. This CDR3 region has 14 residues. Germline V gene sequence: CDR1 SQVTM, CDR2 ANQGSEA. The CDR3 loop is CSVDKTGSGNTIYF.

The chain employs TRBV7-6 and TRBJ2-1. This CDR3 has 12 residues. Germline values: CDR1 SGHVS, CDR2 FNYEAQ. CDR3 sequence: CASSFQHHEQFF.

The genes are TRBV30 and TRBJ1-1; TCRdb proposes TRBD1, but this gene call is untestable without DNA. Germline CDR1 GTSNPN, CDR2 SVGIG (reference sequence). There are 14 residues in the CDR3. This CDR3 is CAWSDPGRNTEAFF.

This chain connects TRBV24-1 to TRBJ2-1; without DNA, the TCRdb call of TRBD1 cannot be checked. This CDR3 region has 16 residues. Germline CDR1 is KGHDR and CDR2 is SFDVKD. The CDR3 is CATSDSQGFSYNEQFF.

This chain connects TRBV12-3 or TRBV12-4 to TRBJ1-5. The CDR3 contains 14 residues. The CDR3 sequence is CASSDYRENQPQHF.

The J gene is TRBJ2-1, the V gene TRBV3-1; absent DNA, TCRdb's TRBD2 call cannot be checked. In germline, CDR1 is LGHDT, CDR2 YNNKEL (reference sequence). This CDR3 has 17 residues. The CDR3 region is CASSQEVLLAGGNEQFF.

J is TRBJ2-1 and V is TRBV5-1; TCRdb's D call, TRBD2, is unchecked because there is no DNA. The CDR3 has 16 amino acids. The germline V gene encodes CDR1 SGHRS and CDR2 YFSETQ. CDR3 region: CARFDPAGGPYDEQFF.

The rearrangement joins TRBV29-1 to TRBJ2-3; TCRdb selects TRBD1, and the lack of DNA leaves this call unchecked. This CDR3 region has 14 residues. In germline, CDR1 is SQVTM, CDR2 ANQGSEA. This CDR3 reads CSGMVAGRTDTQYF.

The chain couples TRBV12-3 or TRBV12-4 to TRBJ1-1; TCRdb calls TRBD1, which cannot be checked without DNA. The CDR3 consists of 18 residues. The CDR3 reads CASSLVVLRVGWWTEAFF.

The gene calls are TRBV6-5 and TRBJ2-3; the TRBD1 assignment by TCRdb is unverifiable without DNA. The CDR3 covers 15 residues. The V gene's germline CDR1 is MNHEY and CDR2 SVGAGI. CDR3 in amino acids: CASSYSQPTLNTQYF.

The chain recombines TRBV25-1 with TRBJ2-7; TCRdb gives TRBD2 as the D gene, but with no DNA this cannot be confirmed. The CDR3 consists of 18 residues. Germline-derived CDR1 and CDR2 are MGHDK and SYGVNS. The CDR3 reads CASSAPGLAGGPVCEQYF.

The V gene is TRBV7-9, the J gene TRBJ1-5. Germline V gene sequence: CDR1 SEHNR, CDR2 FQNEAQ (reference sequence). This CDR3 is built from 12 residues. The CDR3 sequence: CASSSPYQPQHF.

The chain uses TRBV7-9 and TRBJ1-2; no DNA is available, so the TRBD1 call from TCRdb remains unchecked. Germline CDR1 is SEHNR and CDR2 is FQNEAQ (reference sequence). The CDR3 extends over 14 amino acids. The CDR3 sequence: CASSHPGQGYGYTF.

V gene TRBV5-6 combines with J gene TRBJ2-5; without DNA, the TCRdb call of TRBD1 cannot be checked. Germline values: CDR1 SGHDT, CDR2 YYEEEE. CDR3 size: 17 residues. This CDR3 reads CASSSYLTTLRGETQYF.

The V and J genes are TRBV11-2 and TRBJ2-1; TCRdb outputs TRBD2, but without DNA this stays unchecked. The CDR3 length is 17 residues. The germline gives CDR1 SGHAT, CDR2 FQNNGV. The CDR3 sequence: CASSLDGRTSSYNEQFF. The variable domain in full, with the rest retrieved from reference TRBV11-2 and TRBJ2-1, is EAGVAQSPRYKIIEKRQSVAFWCNPISGHATLYWYQQILGQGPKLLIQFQNNGVVDDSQLPKDRFSAERLKGVDSTLKIQPAKLEDSAVYLCASSLDGRTSSYNEQFFGPGTRLTVL.